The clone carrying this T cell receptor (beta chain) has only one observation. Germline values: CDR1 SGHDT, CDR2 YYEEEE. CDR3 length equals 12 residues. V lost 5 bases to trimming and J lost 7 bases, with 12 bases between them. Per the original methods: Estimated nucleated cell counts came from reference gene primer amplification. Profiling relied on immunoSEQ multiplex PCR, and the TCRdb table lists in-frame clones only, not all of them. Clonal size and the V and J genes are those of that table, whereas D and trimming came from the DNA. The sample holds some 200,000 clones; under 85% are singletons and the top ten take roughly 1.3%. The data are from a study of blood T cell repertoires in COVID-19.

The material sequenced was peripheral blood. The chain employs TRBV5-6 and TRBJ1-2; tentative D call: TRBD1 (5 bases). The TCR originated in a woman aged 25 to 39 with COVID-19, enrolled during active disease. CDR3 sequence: CASRLRVGGYTF. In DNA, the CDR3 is TGTGCCAGCAGACTCAGGGTAGGTGGCTACACCTTC.